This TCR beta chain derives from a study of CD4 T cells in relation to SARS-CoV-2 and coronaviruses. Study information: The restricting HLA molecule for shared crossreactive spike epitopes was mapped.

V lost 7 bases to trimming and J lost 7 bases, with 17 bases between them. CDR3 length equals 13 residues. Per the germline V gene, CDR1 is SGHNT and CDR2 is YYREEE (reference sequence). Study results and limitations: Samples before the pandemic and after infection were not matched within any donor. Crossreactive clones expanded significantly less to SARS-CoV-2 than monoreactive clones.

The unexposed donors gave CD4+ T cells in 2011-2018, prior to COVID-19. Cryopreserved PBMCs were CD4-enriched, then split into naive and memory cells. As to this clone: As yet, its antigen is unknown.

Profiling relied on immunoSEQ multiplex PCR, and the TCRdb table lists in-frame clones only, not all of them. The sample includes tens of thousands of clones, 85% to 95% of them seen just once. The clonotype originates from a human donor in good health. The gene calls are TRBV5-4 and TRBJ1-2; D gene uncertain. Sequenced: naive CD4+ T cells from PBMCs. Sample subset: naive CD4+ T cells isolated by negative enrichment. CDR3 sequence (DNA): TGTGCCAGCTCCCTTGAGCCGGACCCTGGCTACACCTTC. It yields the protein CASSLEPDPGYTF.